The T cell receptor (beta chain) under discussion was sequenced for a study of PD-1 blockade in classical Hodgkin lymphoma. General study findings and limits: Repertoires differed for reasons still undefined, possibly disease activity or prior therapy.

The CDR3 is made up of 16 amino acids. From germline, CDR1 is SGHTA and CDR2 FQGNSA. V was clipped by 1 base and J by 7 bases, with 19 bases between them. Sequenced by immunoSEQ multiplex PCR; TCRdb stores in-frame clones only, minus some. The table shows roughly 27,000 clones, with 70% to 90% occurring only once. A word on this clone: Its antigen is not identified.

The time point: newly diagnosed, previously untreated cHL patient sample. Purification of CD4+ T cells from thawed PBMCs was performed via magnetic negative selection. The authors compared against newly diagnosed, untreated classical Hodgkin lymphoma PBMCs. The receptor was derived from a human donor with classical Hodgkin lymphoma. V usage is TRBV7-2 and J usage is TRBJ2-5; D is perhaps TRBD2 (5 bases). The sequencing input was CD4+ T cells from blood. The CDR3 nucleotides read TGTGCCAGCAGCTTAGAGGTAACGCGGAGGTCTGGGACCCAGTACTTC. Translating it yields CASSLEVTRRSGTQYF.